The TCR beta chain under discussion was sequenced for a study of T cells in Graves' hyperthyroidism and ophthalmopathy. Overall study: Peripheral blood draws took place at initial diagnosis, ahead of any treatment.

The length of the CDR3 is 19 residues. Trimming removed 5 bases from V and 6 bases from J; junction bases left unmatched: 15. Germline assignment: CDR1 MDHEN and CDR2 SYDVKM. This clonotype was observed many times. RNA transcripts yielded amplified TCR beta CDR3 regions. Researchers ran a first-round RT-PCR on the TCR CDR3 using the HTBI primer set. TCRdb processed the multiplex PCR reads anew with MiXCR; each CDR3 protein has one entry. The sample contains fewer than 800,000 distinct CDR3 sequences, 15% to 20% of which appear only once. The chain recombines TRBV28 with TRBJ2-1; 14 positions match TRBD2. The sequencing input was blood. This sequence was found in a man aged 18-30 years with Graves' hyperthyroidism. The CDR3 region has the DNA TGTGCCAGCAGTCGACCCGACCCGGGACTAGCGGGAGAAAGCAATGAGCAGTTCTTC. Its protein is CASSRPDPGLAGESNEQFF.